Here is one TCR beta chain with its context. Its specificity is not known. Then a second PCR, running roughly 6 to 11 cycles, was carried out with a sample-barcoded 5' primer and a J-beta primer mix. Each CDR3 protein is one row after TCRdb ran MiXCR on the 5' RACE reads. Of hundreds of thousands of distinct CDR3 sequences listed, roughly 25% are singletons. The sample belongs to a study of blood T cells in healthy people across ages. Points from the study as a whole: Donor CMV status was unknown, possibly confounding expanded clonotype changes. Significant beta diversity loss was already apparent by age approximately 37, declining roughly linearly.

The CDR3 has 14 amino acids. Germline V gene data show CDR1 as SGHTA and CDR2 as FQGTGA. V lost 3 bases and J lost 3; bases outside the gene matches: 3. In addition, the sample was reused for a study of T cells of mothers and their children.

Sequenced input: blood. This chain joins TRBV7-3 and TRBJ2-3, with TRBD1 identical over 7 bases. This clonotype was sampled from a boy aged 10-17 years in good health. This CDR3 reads CASSFKGATDTQYF. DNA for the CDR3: TGTGCCAGCAGCTTTAAGGGGGCTACAGATACGCAGTATTTT.